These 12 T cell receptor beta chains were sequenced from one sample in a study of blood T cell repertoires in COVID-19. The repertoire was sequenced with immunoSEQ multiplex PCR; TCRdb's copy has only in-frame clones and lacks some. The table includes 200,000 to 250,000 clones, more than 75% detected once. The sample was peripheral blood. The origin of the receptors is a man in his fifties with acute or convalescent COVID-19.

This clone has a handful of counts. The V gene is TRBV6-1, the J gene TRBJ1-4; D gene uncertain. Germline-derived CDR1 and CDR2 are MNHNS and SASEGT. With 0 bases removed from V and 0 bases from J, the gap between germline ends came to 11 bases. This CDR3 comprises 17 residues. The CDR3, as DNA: TGTGCCAGCAGTGAAGCCACAGACCCTGCAACTAATGAAAAACTGTTTTTT. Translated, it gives CASSEATDPATNEKLFF.

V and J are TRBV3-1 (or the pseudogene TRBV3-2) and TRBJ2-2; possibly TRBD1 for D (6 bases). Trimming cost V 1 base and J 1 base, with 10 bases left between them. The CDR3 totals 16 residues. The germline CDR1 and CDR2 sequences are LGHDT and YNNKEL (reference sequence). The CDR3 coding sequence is TGTGCCAGCAGCCAAGGACAGGTGATGAACACCGGGGAGCTGTTTTTT. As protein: CASSQGQVMNTGELFF.

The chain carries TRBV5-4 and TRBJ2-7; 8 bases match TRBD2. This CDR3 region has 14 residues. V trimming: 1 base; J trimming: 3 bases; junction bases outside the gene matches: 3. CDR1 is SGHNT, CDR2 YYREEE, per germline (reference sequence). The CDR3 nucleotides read TGTGCCAGCAGCTTGTTCAGCGGGGGCTACGAGCAGTACTTC. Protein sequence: CASSLFSGGYEQYF.

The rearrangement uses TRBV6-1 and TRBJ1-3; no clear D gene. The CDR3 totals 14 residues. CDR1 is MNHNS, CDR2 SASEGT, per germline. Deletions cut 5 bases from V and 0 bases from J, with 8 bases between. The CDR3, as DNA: TGTGCCAGCAGTTCCCAAAACTCTGGAAACACCATATATTTT. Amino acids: CASSSQNSGNTIYF.

DNA of the CDR3: TGTGCCAGCAGCCGAAGTAACAGGGGAGGAGAGACCCAGTACTTC. It encodes CASSRSNRGGETQYF. The J gene is TRBJ2-5, the V gene TRBV11-2, with D perhaps TRBD1 (7 bases). The CDR3 runs to 15 residues. Looked up from germline, CDR1 is SGHAT and CDR2 is FQNNGV. V was shortened by 5 bases and J by 4 bases, with 17 bases between the two germline ends.

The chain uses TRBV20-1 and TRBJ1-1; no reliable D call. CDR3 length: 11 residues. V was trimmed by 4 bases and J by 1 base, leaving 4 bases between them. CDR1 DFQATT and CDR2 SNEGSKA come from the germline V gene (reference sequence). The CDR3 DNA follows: TGCAGTGCTATCAAGAACACTGAAGCTTTCTTT. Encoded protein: CSAIKNTEAFF.

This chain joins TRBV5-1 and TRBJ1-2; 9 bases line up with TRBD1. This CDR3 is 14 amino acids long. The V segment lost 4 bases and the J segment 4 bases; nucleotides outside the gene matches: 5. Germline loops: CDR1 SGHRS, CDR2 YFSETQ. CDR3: CASSTDRGPYGYTF. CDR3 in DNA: TGCGCCAGCAGCACGGACAGGGGCCCCTATGGCTACACCTTC.

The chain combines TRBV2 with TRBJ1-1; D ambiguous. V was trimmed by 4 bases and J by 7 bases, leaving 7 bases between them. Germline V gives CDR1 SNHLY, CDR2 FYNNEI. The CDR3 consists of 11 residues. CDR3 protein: CASSGESEAFF. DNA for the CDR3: TGTGCCAGCAGTGGAGAAAGTGAAGCTTTCTTT.

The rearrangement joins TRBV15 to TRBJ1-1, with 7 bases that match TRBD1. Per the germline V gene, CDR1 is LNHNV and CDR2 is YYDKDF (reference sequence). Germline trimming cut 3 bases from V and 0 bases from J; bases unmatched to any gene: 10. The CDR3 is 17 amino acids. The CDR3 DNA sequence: TGTGCCACCAGCAGGGAGAAGACAGGGCTCCTGAACACTGAAGCTTTCTTT. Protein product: CATSREKTGLLNTEAFF. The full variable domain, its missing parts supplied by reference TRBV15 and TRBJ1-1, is DAMVIQNPRYQVTQFGKPVTLSCSQTLNHNVMYWYQQKSSQAPKLLFHYYDKDFNNEADTPDNFQSRRPNTSFCFLDIRSPGLGDTAMYLCATSREKTGLLNTEAFFGQGTRLTVV.

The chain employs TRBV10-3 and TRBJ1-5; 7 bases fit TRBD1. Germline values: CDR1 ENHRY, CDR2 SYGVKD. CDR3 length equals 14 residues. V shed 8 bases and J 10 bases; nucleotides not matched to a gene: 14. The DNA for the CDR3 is TGTGCCATCCGACCGAATTTAAACAGGGGACCCCAGCATTTT. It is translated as CAIRPNLNRGPQHF.

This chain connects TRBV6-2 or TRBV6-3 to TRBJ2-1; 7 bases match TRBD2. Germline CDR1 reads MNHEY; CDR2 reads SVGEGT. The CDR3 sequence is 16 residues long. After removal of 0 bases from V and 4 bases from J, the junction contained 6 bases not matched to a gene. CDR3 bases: TGTGCCAGCAGTTACTCATGGGGGGGTGGATACAATGAGCAGTTCTTC. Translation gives CASSYSWGGGYNEQFF.

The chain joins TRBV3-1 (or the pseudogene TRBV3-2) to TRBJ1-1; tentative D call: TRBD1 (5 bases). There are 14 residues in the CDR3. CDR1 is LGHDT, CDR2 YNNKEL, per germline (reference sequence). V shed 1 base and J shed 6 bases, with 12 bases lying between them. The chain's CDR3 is CASSQATGWAEAFF. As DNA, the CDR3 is TGTGCCAGCAGCCAAGCTACAGGTTGGGCTGAAGCTTTCTTT.